The rows below give T cell receptor beta chains drawn from one sample of a study of prognosis after radiotherapy for stage I lung cancer. TCRdb re-called the multiplex PCR reads with MiXCR, one entry per CDR3 protein. The sample yields around 30,000 distinct CDR3 sequences, approximately 35% seen once. Source: PBMCs, taken before or after stereotactic body radiation therapy (not recorded which). These receptors were obtained from a donor aged 50 or older with non-small cell lung cancer. Each CDR3 is given with its conserved first and last residue. A D gene is named only where the DNA matches it firmly. Size is stated for part of the rows, as once, few or many counts, or as a class when the clone is expanded.

>TRBV10-3|NA|TRBJ1-5|many
TGTGCCACAGGACGGAGCGATAGCAATCAGCCCCAGCATTTT
CATGRSDSNQPQHF
>TRBV5-1|TRBD1|TRBJ2-2|many
TGCGCCAGCAGCAACGGACAGGGCCAGACCGGGGAGCTGTTTTTT
CASSNGQGQTGELFF
>TRBV19|NA|TRBJ2-2|few
TGTGCCAGTAGTTTCATGGCGGGGACCGGGGAGCTGTTTTTT
CASSFMAGTGELFF
>TRBV6-5|NA|TRBJ2-7|many
TGTGCCAGCAGTTACGAGGCAGGGCGAGAGCAGTACTTC
CASSYEAGREQYF
>TRBV6-1|NA|TRBJ1-2|NA
TGTGACAGCAGCTCCGGGACTCGGGACAGCTACACCTTC
CDSSSGTRDSYTF
>TRBV7-9|NA|TRBJ2-3|many
TGTGCCAGCAGCTTGGGCACTGGGGGCGGCACAGATACGCAGTATTTT
CASSLGTGGGTDTQYF
>TRBV6-4|NA|TRBJ1-6|medium-sized
TGTGCCAGCAGTCCAGGGCAGGCACCCCTCCACTTT
CASSPGQAPLHF
>TRBV6-2/TRBV6-3|TRBD2|TRBJ2-7|many
TGTGCCAGCAGTTTTGCGGGGGGCCGTTCCTACGAGCAGTACTTC
CASSFAGGRSYEQYF
>TRBV5-1|TRBD1|TRBJ2-4|many
TGCGCCAGCAGCGCAAGGACAGGGGGAGGTCACATTCAGTACTTC
CASSARTGGGHIQYF
>TRBV7-9|NA|TRBJ1-1|NA
TGTGCCAGCAGCTTATTCGAGACTGAAGCTTTCTTT
CASSLFETEAFF
>TRBV9|NA|TRBJ2-5|many
TGTGCCAGCAGCGTCTCCCACAGGGAAGAGACCCAGTACTTC
CASSVSHREETQYF
>TRBV9|NA|TRBJ1-1|NA
TGTGCCAGCAGCGTAGAGGTTCTCCGAGGGAACACTGAAGCTTTCTTT
CASSVEVLRGNTEAFF
>TRBV12-3/TRBV12-4|NA|TRBJ2-1|many
TGTGCCAGCACTCGTCAAACCATAGGTGAGCAGTTCTTC
CASTRQTIGEQFF
>TRBV5-4|TRBD1|TRBJ1-2|many
TGTGCCAGCAGCTTGGCCATGGACAGGGTGGCCAATGGCTACACCTTC
CASSLAMDRVANGYTF
>TRBV20-1|NA|TRBJ2-1|many
TGCAGTGCTAGAACTAGAACAGGGCAGTTCTTC
CSARTRTGQFF
>TRBV20-1|NA|TRBJ1-2|many
TGCAGTGCTAGAGATCCGGGGGACTATGGCTACACCTTC
CSARDPGDYGYTF
>TRBV29-1|NA|TRBJ2-7|many
TGCAGCGTTGGGGCTGGGGGCGACGAGCAGTACTTC
CSVGAGGDEQYF
>TRBV4-1|TRBD1|TRBJ2-6|many
TGCGCCAGCAGCCAACCCGGACAGGGTGGCTCAGGGGCCAACGTCCTGACTTTC
CASSQPGQGGSGANVLTF
>TRBV9|NA|TRBJ1-5|many
TGTGCCAGCAGCCCCGGCCCCTCAGGCAATCAGCCCCAGCATTTT
CASSPGPSGNQPQHF
>TRBV7-9|NA|TRBJ1-1|NA
TGTGCCAGCAGCATTTCCGGGACTGGGGTCAACACTGAAGCTTTCTTT
CASSISGTGVNTEAFF
>TRBV20-1|NA|TRBJ1-5|many
TGCAGTGCTAGTCAGCAGGGACGGAGCAATCAGCCCCAGCATTTT
CSASQQGRSNQPQHF
>TRBV6-5|TRBD1|TRBJ2-7|medium-sized
TGTGCCAGCAGTTACGCGCGACAGGGGACGTGGGAGCAGTACTTC
CASSYARQGTWEQYF
>TRBV30|TRBD1|TRBJ2-7|many
TGTGCCTGGAGTGCCGGGACAGGACGCGAGCAGTACTTC
CAWSAGTGREQYF
>TRBV6-1|TRBD1|TRBJ1-1|many
TGTGCCAGCAGTGAAGCTGTGAGACAGGGTGAAGCTTTCTTT
CASSEAVRQGEAFF
>TRBV20-1|NA|TRBJ1-1|many
TGCAGTGCTAGCCCCTCCCGGGGGCGCCCGAACACTGAAGCTTTCTTT
CSASPSRGRPNTEAFF
>TRBV7-9|NA|TRBJ2-7|NA
TGTGCCAGCAGCTTAGCGCGGGGAAAGGGGGGGCACTCCTACGAGCAGTACTTC
CASSLARGKGGHSYEQYF
>TRBV19|TRBD1|TRBJ2-7|many
TGTGCCAGTAACTCGGGACAGGGGGCCCACGAGCAGTACTTC
CASNSGQGAHEQYF
>TRBV6-1|NA|TRBJ1-6|many
TGTGCCAGCAGACCAACTCGGTACTTATCACCCCTCCACTTT
CASRPTRYLSPLHF
>TRBV12-3/TRBV12-4|TRBD1|TRBJ2-7|medium-sized
TGTGCCAGCAGCCGGGACAGCTACGAGCAGTACTTC
CASSRDSYEQYF
>TRBV19|NA|TRBJ1-5|many
TGTGCCAGTAGTAAGCGAGACCGTAGCAATCAGCCCCAGCATTTT
CASSKRDRSNQPQHF
>TRBV28|TRBD2|TRBJ2-3|few
TGTGCCAGCAGTTTCCTGATTCGACTAGCGGACCTCACAGATACGCAGTATTTT
CASSFLIRLADLTDTQYF
>TRBV6-2/TRBV6-3|NA|TRBJ2-7|NA
TGTGCCAGCAGGGGGATCCTTGGTATCGACAACTCCTACGAGCAGTACTTC
CASRGILGIDNSYEQYF
>TRBV9|NA|TRBJ2-2|many
TGTGCCAGCAGCGAAGCGGGACACCGTAACACCGGGGAGCTGTTTTTT
CASSEAGHRNTGELFF
>TRBV5-4|NA|TRBJ2-2|many
TGTGCCAGCAGCTTGGATCCGCACAGAACGAACACCGGGGAGCTGTTTTTT
CASSLDPHRTNTGELFF
>TRBV19|NA|TRBJ1-4|many
TGTGCCAGTAGTTTCGATTTCTCCAGGACTAATGAAAAACTGTTTTTT
CASSFDFSRTNEKLFF
>TRBV9|TRBD2|TRBJ2-3|NA
TGTGCCAGCAGCCTAAGGACTAGCGGGGGCCGTAGCACAGATACGCAGTATTTT
CASSLRTSGGRSTDTQYF
>TRBV5-5|NA|TRBJ1-1|NA
TGTGCCAGCAGCTCCGGTCCTAAGAACACTGAAGCTTTCTTT
CASSSGPKNTEAFF
>TRBV15|TRBD1|TRBJ1-2|many
TGTGCCACCAGCAGGACGGTACAGGGGGCCACTGGCTACACCTTC
CATSRTVQGATGYTF
>TRBV6-1|NA|TRBJ2-3|many
TGTGCCAGCAGTGAAGGGGGTAGCGGCACAGATACGCAGTATTTT
CASSEGGSGTDTQYF
>TRBV10-2|TRBD1|TRBJ2-7|many
TGCGCCAGTAGCCGGGACAGGGACAAGCAGTACTTC
CASSRDRDKQYF
>TRBV5-1|TRBD1|TRBJ2-7|many
TGCGCCAGCAGCTTGGCCTGGACAGGGGCCTACGAGCAGTACTTC
CASSLAWTGAYEQYF
>TRBV5-1|TRBD2|TRBJ2-5|many
TGCGCCAGCAGCTTGGGCCTAGGGGTAGCGGGCCTCCAAGAGACCCAGTACTTC
CASSLGLGVAGLQETQYF
>TRBV3-1|NA|TRBJ1-2|many
TGTGCCAGCAGCCAAGACCAGGGAGACTATGGCTACACCTTC
CASSQDQGDYGYTF
>TRBV7-2|NA|TRBJ2-1|many
TGTGCCAGCAGCTTAGCTAGCTACAATGAGCAGTTCTTC
CASSLASYNEQFF
>TRBV6-2/TRBV6-3|NA|TRBJ1-6|NA
TGTGTCAGCAGTGCCCAATCTGGGGTTGGATCACCCCTCCACTTT
CVSSAQSGVGSPLHF
>TRBV10-2|TRBD2|TRBJ2-2|NA
TGCGCCAGCAGACAAGGGGAGCGGGGCACCGGGGAGCTGTTTTTT
CASRQGERGTGELFF
>TRBV20-1|TRBD1|TRBJ1-5|many
TGCAGTGCTAGGGACGGGACAGGGCATCAGCCCCAGCATTTT
CSARDGTGHQPQHF
>TRBV20-1|TRBD2|TRBJ2-7|many
TGCAGTGCTAGCCCCCTAGCGGGGGGGCTGGTATACGAGCAGTACTTC
CSASPLAGGLVYEQYF
>TRBV5-4|TRBD1|TRBJ2-7|many
TGTGCCAGCAGGTCCGCAGGGGGCAGGGAGCAGTACTTC
CASRSAGGREQYF
>TRBV9|TRBD2|TRBJ2-1|many
TGTGCCAGCAGCTGGGGGGGAGAGCAGTTCTTC
CASSWGGEQFF
>TRBV13|NA|TRBJ1-2|NA
TGTGCCAGCAGCTTACCGAAATCTAACTATGGCTACACCTTC
CASSLPKSNYGYTF
>TRBV30|NA|TRBJ1-3|many
TGTGCCTGGGGCGGGACCCTCTCTGGAAACACCATATATTTT
CAWGGTLSGNTIYF
>TRBV19|NA|TRBJ1-4|many
TGTGCCAGTAGTATCGGACAATTTATAAATGAAAAACTGTTTTTT
CASSIGQFINEKLFF
>TRBV20-1|NA|TRBJ1-1|many
TGCAGTGCTAGACCCAGGGGCAACACTGAAGCTTTCTTT
CSARPRGNTEAFF